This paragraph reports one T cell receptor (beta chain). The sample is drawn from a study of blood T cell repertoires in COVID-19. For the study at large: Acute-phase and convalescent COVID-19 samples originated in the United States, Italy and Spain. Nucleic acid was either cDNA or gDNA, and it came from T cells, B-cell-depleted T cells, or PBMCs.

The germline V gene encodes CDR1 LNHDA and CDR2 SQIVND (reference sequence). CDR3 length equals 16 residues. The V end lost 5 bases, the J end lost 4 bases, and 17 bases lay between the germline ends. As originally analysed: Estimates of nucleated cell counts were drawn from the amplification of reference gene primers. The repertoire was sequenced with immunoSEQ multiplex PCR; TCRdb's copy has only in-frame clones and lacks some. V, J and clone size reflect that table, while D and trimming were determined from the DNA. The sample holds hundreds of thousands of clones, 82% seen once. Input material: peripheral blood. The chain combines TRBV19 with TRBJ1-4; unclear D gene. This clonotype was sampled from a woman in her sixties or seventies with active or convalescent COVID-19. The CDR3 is CASSPRPAGNNEKLFF. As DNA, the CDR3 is TGTGCCAGTAGTCCTCGCCCCGCAGGCAATAATGAAAAACTGTTTTTT.